Listed below are T cell receptor beta chains from one sample, sequenced in a study of CD8 T cells in Susac syndrome. MiXCR, run by TCRdb on the immunoSEQ multiplex PCR reads, gives a single entry per CDR3 protein. The data hold about 240,000 distinct CDR3 sequences, with 96% observed a single time. Sequencing was performed on CD4+ T cells from PBMCs. The receptors originated from a human donor with Susac syndrome. CDR3s include the opening cysteine and the closing phenylalanine or tryptophan. A D gene is named only where the DNA matches it firmly. The listing skips clone size in some rows; elsewhere it reads once, few, many or a size class.

j_call clone_size v_call d_call cdr3_nt cdr3_aa
TRBJ2-4 NA TRBV13 NA TGTGCCAGCAGCCTATGGGAAAAAGGGACACCGATTCAGTACTTC CASSLWEKGTPIQYF
TRBJ2-7 once TRBV9 TRBD2 TGTGCCAGCAGCGCGGGGACTAGCGGGAGGAACCACGAGCAGTACTTC CASSAGTSGRNHEQYF
TRBJ2-1 NA TRBV6-2/TRBV6-3 TRBD2 TGTGCCAGCAGTACACGCCGGCGAGCGGGAGGAGAGAGTGAGCAGTTCTTC CASSTRRRAGGESEQFF
TRBJ1-1 NA TRBV5-1 TRBD1 TGCGCCAGCAGCCTCCGGGACAGCTCTGAAGCTTTCTTT CASSLRDSSEAFF
TRBJ1-4 NA TRBV20-1 NA TGCAGTGCGATAGGACGCGACGGGAGGTGGGGTGAAAAACTGTTTTTT CSAIGRDGRWGEKLFF
TRBJ1-2 NA TRBV28 NA TGTGCCAGCAGCTCCGACTTGGGCTACACCTTC CASSSDLGYTF
TRBJ2-7 NA TRBV18 NA TGTGCCAGCTCACTGGACGCTTCCTACGAGCAGTACTTC CASSLDASYEQYF
TRBJ2-7 NA TRBV6-2/TRBV6-3 NA TGTGCCAGCAGTGAGGACTACGGGCAGTACTTC CASSEDYGQYF
TRBJ2-2 NA TRBV28 TRBD1 TGTGCCAGCAGGGTCTTACAGGGGATCACCGGGGAGCTGTTTTTT CASRVLQGITGELFF
TRBJ1-1 NA TRBV9 NA TGTGCCAGCAGCCCTCCACTTAGGGTGAACACTGAAGCTTTCTTT CASSPPLRVNTEAFF
TRBJ1-2 NA TRBV3-1 NA TGTGCCAGCAGCCAAGATCACATAAGGGATGGAGGCTACACCTTC CASSQDHIRDGGYTF
TRBJ2-3 NA TRBV29-1 TRBD2 TGCAGCGTCCGGGGACTAGAGCGAGATACGCAGTATTTT CSVRGLERDTQYF
TRBJ1-2 NA TRBV20-1 NA TGCAGTGCCCAACAGGATTCCTTCTATGGCTACACCTTC CSAQQDSFYGYTF
TRBJ2-3 NA TRBV6-5 NA TGTGCCAGCGGGGCGCCGGGAGTAGGCACAGATACGCAGTATTTT CASGAPGVGTDTQYF
TRBJ1-5 NA TRBV20-1 NA TGCAGTGCTCCCCAAGGAGGGGTAGGGCATTTT CSAPQGGVGHF
TRBJ2-7 NA TRBV20-1 NA TGCAGTGCCCAGCACGTCGGGGAGGAGCAGTACTTC CSAQHVGEEQYF
TRBJ1-5 NA TRBV28 NA TGTGCCAGCAGTGAACTTCAGTCTCCGTATAGCAATCAGCCCCAGCATTTT CASSELQSPYSNQPQHF
TRBJ1-1 few TRBV12-3/TRBV12-4 NA TGTGCCAGCAGTTTGCGGGGGGACACTGAAGCTTTCTTT CASSLRGDTEAFF
TRBJ2-1 NA TRBV12-3/TRBV12-4 NA TGTGCCAGCAGTCCCCACGGTGGAGGCAATGAGCAGTTCTTC CASSPHGGGNEQFF
TRBJ2-1 NA TRBV12-3/TRBV12-4 NA TGTGCCAGCAGTTCGGGGGCGGGACTCCGCGACGAGTTCTTC CASSSGAGLRDEFF
TRBJ2-3 NA TRBV30 TRBD1 TGTGCCTGGAGTCAAGGGACAGGGGCCGTGAGTATGCAACCAACAGATACGCAGTATTTT CAWSQGTGAVSMQPTDTQYF
TRBJ2-2 NA TRBV20-1 NA TGCAGTGCTACCTCGAACACCGGGGAGCTGTTTTTT CSATSNTGELFF
TRBJ2-3 once TRBV5-6 NA TGTGCCAGCACCATCGTAGATTGGACAGATACGCAGTATTTT CASTIVDWTDTQYF
TRBJ2-7 NA TRBV3-1 NA TGTGCCAGCAGCCAAGAACCTTACGAGCAGTACTTC CASSQEPYEQYF